The sample holds many counts of the clone carrying this T cell receptor beta chain. Its antigen is undetermined. The data were obtained in a study of neurological immune-mediated disorders. Study-wide results and caveats: No sharing of CDR3 amino acid sequences was observed among expanded clones across subjects, suggesting private repertoires in all groups. The most TCR clonal expansion was seen in HTLV-1-associated myelopathy, and the least was seen in multiple sclerosis, which fell below healthy controls.

Unsorted libraries were prepared from 2 million PBMCs held at -80 C. V lost 3 bases, J lost 3 bases, and 7 bases stayed unmatched. CDR1 and CDR2 (germline): DFQATT, SNEGSKA (reference sequence). The CDR3 spans 15 residues. cDNA was made by 5'RACE with 10-nucleotide random UMIs. One entry per CDR3 protein results from TCRdb running MiXCR on the 5' RACE reads. This table holds tens of thousands of distinct CDR3 sequences, approximately 4.3% found once. Material for sequencing was PBMCs. The receptor comes from a man between 18 and 29 years old in good health. The chain links TRBV20-1 to TRBJ2-1; 8 bases align to TRBD1. This CDR3 reads CSASIRQGRYNEQFF. The CDR3 nucleotides are TGCAGTGCTAGTATACGACAGGGGCGCTACAATGAGCAGTTCTTC.